This T cell receptor (beta chain) was recorded in a study of identical twins (TCRdb year 2016). Background on the whole study: To test whether fetal clonotypes persist, the study used deep sequencing on TCR alpha and beta repertoires from monozygotic twins, unrelated adults of various ages, and cord blood. To rule out contamination, the twin experiments were replicated at different times with different library preparation protocols. The paper's findings and limits, for the study overall: Out-of-frame TCR alpha sharing in monozygotic twins was systematically underestimated by recombination models, whereas sharing between unrelated individuals was in agreement with the recombination models. Compared with coincidental sharing between unrelated individuals, out-of-frame TCR alpha sequences shared between twins showed an excess of sequences with low generation probability. Excess twin sharing in beta out-of-frame sequences was weaker because fewer shared sequences lowered the signal-to-noise ratio. Conclusions relied on cross-sectional statistical analysis, since the same donors could not be followed over many years. Abundant cord blood beta clonotypes had fewer insertions, young adult naive repertoires showed a similar but weaker trend, and memory repertoires showed no such trend. Invariant T cells such as MAIT and iNKT could partly confound zero-insertion analyses, although diverse VJ usage argued against such confounding for most clonotypes.

Its CDR3 holds 15 amino acids, cysteine through phenylalanine. Solely the CDR3 DNA is kept, with 45 bases framed from the first base. From the germline V gene, CDR1 is MNHNS and CDR2 is SASEGT. The germline V end is reduced by 6 bases and the J end by 0 bases; junction bases left unmatched: 7. The method was 5' RACE. The data were produced on an Illumina HiSeq 2000. A universal primer binding site was introduced by template switching, and a unique molecular identifier was present in the final cDNA, enabling accurate counting of TCR cDNA molecules. Specific primers in the conserved constant-segment region were used to synthesize first-strand cDNA for the TCR alpha and beta chains. Each cDNA library was double barcoded, with a SMART-Mk sample barcode plus Illumina barcodes, to control for contamination. TruSeq adapter sequences along with Illumina sample barcodes were introduced in two successive PCR steps. TCR alpha and beta cDNA libraries were sequenced on the Illumina HiSeq platform with custom primers. Processing in the source paper ran as follows. Raw reads were processed with MiGEC to extract unique molecular identifiers, and MiXCR was used to determine CDR3 positions. Recombination models were inferred per individual with the repgenHMM and IGoR tools using an EM algorithm. Shared clonotypes were analyzed with the tcR package in R, and sharing was normalized by the product of cloneset sizes. Out-of-frame nonproductive sequences were analyzed to study raw recombination free of thymic and clonal selection effects. TCRdb itself trimmed the public reads at Q25 with fastp, ran MiXCR and retained productive beta chains. CDR3 protein duplicates are merged, each entry listing the most common genes and DNA. In this record, the V and J calls reflect TCRdb's handling and not the investigators' own analysis. The sample table records under 250,000 distinct CDR3 sequences; approximately 7.8% of these occur just once. Approximately 5.4% of the sample comes from the top ten.

Every donor was a healthy Caucasian. The twin cohort consisted of three pairs of female monozygotic twins, all aged roughly 18 to 30 years. Positive isolation kits from Invitrogen were used to isolate the CD4+ and CD8+ T cell populations. Turning to this clonotype: This clone's antigen is unknown. No clone much larger than this one lies a single base away; base qualities are absent.

This sample was shared with a second study, whose subject was yellow fever vaccine responses in identical twins. As the second paper documents: According to the authors, the vaccine-induced T cell response in identical twins seemed to be partly convergent and partly specific to each individual. In the study, vaccine-responding T cell clones were precisely tracked in identical twins.

The receptor was derived from a woman aged 18 to 35 in good health. Sequencing input: CD8+ T cells sorted from blood. The chain uses TRBV6-1 and TRBJ1-2; 7 central bases correspond to TRBD1. The CDR3 reads as follows: CASSPVQGANYGYTF. The DNA is as follows: TGTGCCAGCAGCCCCGTTCAGGGGGCTAACTATGGCTACACCTTC.